This T cell receptor (beta chain) came from a study of T cells in Graves' hyperthyroidism and ophthalmopathy. Study overall: Peripheral blood collection took place at initial diagnosis, before any treatment.

TCR beta CDR3 region amplification was performed from RNA transcripts. First-round RT-PCR of the TCR CDR3 relied on the HTBI primer set. Using its own MiXCR run on the multiplex PCR reads, TCRdb lists one record per CDR3 protein. The sample lists around 440,000 distinct CDR3 sequences; 15% to 17% were seen once. Points from the study as a whole: Blood shared most expanded thyroid clonotypes above 0.001. For ophthalmopathy, model prediction preceded onset by a median about 6 months.

Patients aged 18 to 65 with hyperthyroidism were newly diagnosed, with duration under 2 months. From germline, CDR1 is SGHAT and CDR2 FQNNGV. V was trimmed by 4 bases and J by 4 bases, leaving 23 bases between them. The CDR3 consists of 18 residues. On this clonotype itself: Its antigen remains unknown.

The TCR was taken from a woman between 18 and 29 years old with Graves' hyperthyroidism. The chain combines TRBV11-2 with TRBJ2-1; D may match TRBD1 or TRBD2 (5 bases each). Sequencing input: blood. CDR3 DNA sequence: TGTGCCAGCAGCTCCCGGGGACCTTTATTCCCAACGTACAATGAGCAGTTCTTC. Translation: CASSSRGPLFPTYNEQFF.